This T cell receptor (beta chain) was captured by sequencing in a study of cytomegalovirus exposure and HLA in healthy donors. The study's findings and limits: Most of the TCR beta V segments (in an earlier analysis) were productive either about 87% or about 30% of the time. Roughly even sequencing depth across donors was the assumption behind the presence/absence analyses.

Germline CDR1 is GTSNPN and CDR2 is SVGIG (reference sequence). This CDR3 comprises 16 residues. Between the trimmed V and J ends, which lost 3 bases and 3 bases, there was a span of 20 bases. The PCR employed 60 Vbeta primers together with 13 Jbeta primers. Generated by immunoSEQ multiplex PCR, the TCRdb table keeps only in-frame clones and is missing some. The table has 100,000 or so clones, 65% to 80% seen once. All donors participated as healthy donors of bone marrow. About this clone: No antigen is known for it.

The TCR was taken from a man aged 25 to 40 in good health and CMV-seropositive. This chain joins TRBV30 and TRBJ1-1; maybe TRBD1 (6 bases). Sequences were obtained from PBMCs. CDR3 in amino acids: CAWSDPGGSWDTEAFF. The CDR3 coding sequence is TGTGCCTGGAGCGACCCGGGGGGCTCTTGGGACACTGAAGCTTTCTTT.